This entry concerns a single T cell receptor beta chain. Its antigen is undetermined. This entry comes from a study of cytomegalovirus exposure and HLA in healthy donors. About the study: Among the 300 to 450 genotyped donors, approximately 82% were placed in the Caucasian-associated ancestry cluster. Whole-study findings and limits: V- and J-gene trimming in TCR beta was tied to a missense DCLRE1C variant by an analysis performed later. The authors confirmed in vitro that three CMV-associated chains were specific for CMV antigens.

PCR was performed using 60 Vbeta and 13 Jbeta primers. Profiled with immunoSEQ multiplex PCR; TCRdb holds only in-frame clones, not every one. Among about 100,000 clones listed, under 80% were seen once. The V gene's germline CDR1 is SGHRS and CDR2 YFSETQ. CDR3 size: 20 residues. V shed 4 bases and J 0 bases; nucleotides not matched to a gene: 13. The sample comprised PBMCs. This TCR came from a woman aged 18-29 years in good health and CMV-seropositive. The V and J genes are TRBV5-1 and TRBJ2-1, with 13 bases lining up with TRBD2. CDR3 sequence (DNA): TGCGCCAGCAGCCATCCGAAGGGACTAGCGGGAAAGAGCTCCTACAATGAGCAGTTCTTC. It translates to CASSHPKGLAGKSSYNEQFF. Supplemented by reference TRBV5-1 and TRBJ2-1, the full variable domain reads KAGVTQTPRYLIKTRGQQVTLSCSPISGHRSVSWYQQTPGQGLQFLFEYFSETQRNKGNFPGRFSGRQFSNSRSEMNVSTLELGDSALYLCASSHPKGLAGKSSYNEQFFGPGTRLTVL.